Each of the 16 T cell receptor beta chains below was sequenced from the same sample in a study of control samples from healthy donors and cancer patients. Clones were sequenced by immunoSEQ multiplex PCR, and TCRdb holds only the in-frame ones, with some missing. The sample lists fewer than 150,000 clones, 80% to 95% occurring once. Sample: blood. Source of these receptors: a man aged 18 to 29 in good health.

This rearrangement joins TRBV19 to TRBJ2-1; 7 nucleotides line up with TRBD1. After removal of 3 bases from V and 6 bases from J, the junction contained 2 bases not matched to a gene. Per the germline V gene, CDR1 is LNHDA and CDR2 is SQIVND (reference sequence). CDR3 size: 13 residues. The CDR3 DNA follows: TGTGCCAGTAGTATTAACAGGGGCAATGAGCAGTTCTTC. Translating gives CASSINRGNEQFF.

The chain uses TRBV19 and TRBJ2-7; D unclear. Germline V gene sequence: CDR1 LNHDA, CDR2 SQIVND (reference sequence). Trimming shortened V by 6 bases and J by 1 base, and 13 bases separated the two germline ends. The CDR3 contains 14 residues. In DNA, the CDR3 is TGTGCCAGTAGGAGCAGCCCAAATTCCTACGAGCAGTACGTC. It is translated as CASRSSPNSYEQYV.

The V call is TRBV28, the J call TRBJ1-6, with D uncertain. CDR1 is MDHEN and CDR2 is SYDVKM in the germline V gene. The CDR3 runs 16 residues. The V gene lost 7 bases and the J gene lost 2 bases, with 15 bases spanning the gap. CDR3 protein: CASTRVGMAYNSPLHF. Written as DNA, the CDR3 is TGTGCCAGCACCCGAGTGGGAATGGCCTATAATTCACCCCTCCACTTT.

The genes are TRBV15 and TRBJ1-6; D not certain. V gave up 0 bases and J gave up 11 bases, with 5 bases separating them. The CDR3 length is 12 residues. Germline CDR1 and CDR2: LNHNV and YYDKDF (reference sequence). CDR3 coding DNA: TGTGCCACCAGCAGAGATCAGACACCCCTCCACTTT. Translation gives CATSRDQTPLHF.

This chain uses TRBV5-1 with TRBJ2-1; the match to TRBD2 covers 11 bases. Germline V lookup: CDR1 SGHRS, CDR2 YFSETQ. The V and J ends lost 2 bases and 2 bases, in that order; junction bases with no gene match: 6. The CDR3 is 17 residues long. Written as DNA, the CDR3 is TGCGCCAGCAGCTTTATAGCGGGAGGGGAACCCTACAATGAGCAGTTCTTC. It encodes CASSFIAGGEPYNEQFF.

The DNA for the CDR3 is TGTGCCAGTAGTATAGAGGGGGCTAGCAATCAGCCCCAGCATTTT. Protein sequence: CASSIEGASNQPQHF. The chain uses TRBV19 and TRBJ1-5, with D possibly TRBD1 on 6 matching bases. The CDR3 extends over 15 amino acids. Germline V gives CDR1 LNHDA, CDR2 SQIVND (reference sequence). Between the trimmed V and J ends, which lost 0 bases and 0 bases, there was a span of 6 bases. The whole variable domain, remainder taken from reference TRBV19 and TRBJ1-5, is DGGITQSPKYLFRKEGQNVTLSCEQNLNHDAMYWYRQDPGQGLRLIYYSQIVNDFQKGDIAEGYSVSREKKESFPLTVTSAQKNPTAFYLCASSIEGASNQPQHFGDGTRLSIL.

The gene calls are TRBV4-1 and TRBJ2-5; D is uncertain. Germline CDR1 MGHRA, CDR2 YSYEKL. Between the trimmed V and J ends, which lost 7 bases and 5 bases, there was a span of 14 bases. This CDR3 is 13 amino acids long. The CDR3 protein is CASNLAPTETQYF. The DNA of the CDR3 is TGCGCCAGCAACCTTGCGCCCACCGAGACCCAGTACTTC.

The rearrangement joins TRBV6-2 or TRBV6-3 to TRBJ2-7; 8 bases line up with TRBD1. Losses at the gene ends were 4 bases for V and 3 bases for J; bases not matched to a gene: 2. The germline gives CDR1 MNHEY, CDR2 SVGEGT. This CDR3 comprises 13 residues. The CDR3 is CASSWGQDYEQYV. CDR3 sequence (DNA): TGTGCCAGCAGTTGGGGACAGGACTACGAGCAGTACGTC.

The chain couples TRBV21-1 to TRBJ2-3; the D call in the table, TRBD1, was not verified against the DNA. TRBV21-1 is labeled a pseudogene. The CDR3 loop spans 16 amino acids. CDR3 sequence: CASSKGAGGRADTQYF. DNA for the CDR3: TGTGCCAGCAGCAAAGGGGCAGGGGGCCGGGCAGATACGCAGTATTTT.

The rearrangement uses TRBV2 and TRBJ2-5; the D gene is possibly TRBD2 (6 bases). The CDR3 spans 16 residues. The germline gives CDR1 SNHLY, CDR2 FYNNEI. V gave up 8 bases and J gave up 3 bases, with 22 bases separating them. CDR3 amino acids: CASELPGLTGEETQYF. DNA of the CDR3: TGTGCCAGCGAACTACCCGGCCTAACGGGGGAAGAGACCCAGTACTTC.

The chain has TRBV20-1 and TRBJ1-2; D call uncertain. The CDR3 covers 10 residues. Germline CDR1 reads DFQATT; CDR2 reads SNEGSKA (reference sequence). V was pared by 3 bases and J by 3 bases, with 2 bases between. The CDR3 sequence is CSARDYGYTF. Written as DNA, the CDR3 is TGCAGTGCTAGGGACTATGGCTACACCTTC.

The chain recombines TRBV19 with TRBJ1-3; D is ambiguous. The germline gives CDR1 LNHDA, CDR2 SQIVND (reference sequence). CDR3 length: 15 residues. Trimming left V 2 bases short and J 0 bases short, with 8 bases between. CDR3: CASSISRSSGNTIYF. CDR3 nucleotide sequence: TGTGCCAGTAGTATATCTCGGAGCTCTGGAAACACCATATATTTT.

The chain employs TRBV27 and TRBJ2-1; D unclear. V gave up 0 bases and J gave up 4 bases, with 10 bases separating them. Germline assignment: CDR1 MNHEY and CDR2 SMNVEV (reference sequence). The CDR3 covers 15 residues. The CDR3 protein is CASSLSVGSYNEQFF. Written as DNA, the CDR3 is TGTGCCAGCAGTTTATCCGTGGGTTCTTACAATGAGCAGTTCTTC.

The rearrangement links TRBV14 to TRBJ2-1; 7 nucleotides line up with TRBD2. This CDR3 has 13 residues. Germline assignment: CDR1 SGHDN and CDR2 FVKESK. The trim removed 2 bases at V and 7 bases at J, leaving 2 bases unmatched. For the CDR3, the DNA is TGTGCCAGCAGCCAATCCGGGAGGAATGAGCAGTTCTTC. Translated: CASSQSGRNEQFF.

The gene calls are TRBV19 and TRBJ2-6; D may be TRBD2 (6 bases). Looked up from germline, CDR1 is LNHDA and CDR2 is SQIVND (reference sequence). V dropped 8 bases and J dropped 0 bases, with 20 bases sitting between them. The CDR3 runs to 18 residues. This CDR3 reads CASLPTGRTFSGANVLTF. In DNA, the CDR3 is TGTGCCAGTCTCCCAACCGGGAGAACCTTCTCTGGGGCCAACGTCCTGACTTTC.

V gene TRBV19 combines with J gene TRBJ1-2; a weak D match, TRBD1 (5 bases). Per germline, CDR1 LNHDA and CDR2 SQIVND (reference sequence). V gave up 5 bases and J gave up 8 bases, with 18 bases separating them. The CDR3 is 14 amino acids. The CDR3 sequence is CASSELQVPLGYTF. The CDR3, as DNA: TGTGCCAGTAGTGAGCTACAGGTTCCCTTAGGCTACACCTTC.